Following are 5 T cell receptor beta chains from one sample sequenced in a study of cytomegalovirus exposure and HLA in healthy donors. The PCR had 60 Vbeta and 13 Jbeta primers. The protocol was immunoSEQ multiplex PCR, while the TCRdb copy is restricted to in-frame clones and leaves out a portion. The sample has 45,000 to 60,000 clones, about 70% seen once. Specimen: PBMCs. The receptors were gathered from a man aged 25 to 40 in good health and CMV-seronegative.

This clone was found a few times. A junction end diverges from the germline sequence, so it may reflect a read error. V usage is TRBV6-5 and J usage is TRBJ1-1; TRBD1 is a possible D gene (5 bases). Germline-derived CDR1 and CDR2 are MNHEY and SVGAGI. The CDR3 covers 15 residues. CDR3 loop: CASSYSNSGPTEVFF. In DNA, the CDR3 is TGTGCCAGCAGTTACTCGAATTCAGGGCCCACTGAAGTTTTCTTT.

The chain's CDR3 is CASSLGLAGSPDTQYF. CDR3 sequence (DNA): TGTGCCAGCAGCCTAGGACTAGCGGGATCCCCCGATACGCAGTATTTT. V gene TRBV5-4 combines with J gene TRBJ2-3, with 12 bases that match TRBD2. CDR1 SGHNT and CDR2 YYREEE come from the germline V gene (reference sequence). V was pared by 4 bases and J by 6 bases, with 9 bases of the junction left unmatched. CDR3 length: 16 amino acids.

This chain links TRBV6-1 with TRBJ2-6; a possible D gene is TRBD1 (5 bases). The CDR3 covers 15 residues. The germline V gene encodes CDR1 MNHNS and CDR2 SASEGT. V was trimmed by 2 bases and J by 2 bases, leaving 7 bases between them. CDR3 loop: CASSEQGTGANVLTF. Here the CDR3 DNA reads TGTGCCAGCAGTGAACAGGGAACTGGGGCCAACGTCCTGACTTTC.

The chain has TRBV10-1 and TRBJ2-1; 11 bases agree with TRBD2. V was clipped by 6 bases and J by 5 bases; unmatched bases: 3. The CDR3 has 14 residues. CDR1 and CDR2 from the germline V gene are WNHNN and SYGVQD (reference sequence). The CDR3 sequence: CASSGTSGHNEQFF. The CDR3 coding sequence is TGCGCCAGCAGCGGGACTAGCGGACACAATGAGCAGTTCTTC.

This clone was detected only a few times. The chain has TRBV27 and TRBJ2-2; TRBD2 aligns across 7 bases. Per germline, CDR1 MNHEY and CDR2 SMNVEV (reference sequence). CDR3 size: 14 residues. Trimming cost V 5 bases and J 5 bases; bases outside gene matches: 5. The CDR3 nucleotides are TGTGCCAGCAGTGCGGGAGCGAGTACCGGGGAGCTGTTTTTT. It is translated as CASSAGASTGELFF.